This TCR beta chain was recovered during a study of shared T cell receptors in the human thymus. The repertoire was sequenced with immunoSEQ multiplex PCR; TCRdb's copy has only in-frame clones and lacks some. The profile shows about 400,000 clones, 85% to 95% of them singletons. CDR3 size: 11 residues. CDR1 is MNHNS and CDR2 is SASEGT in the germline V gene. The V end was cut by 5 bases, the J end by 12 bases, with 11 bases between. What was sequenced was thymocytes. The receptor's source is a human donor. The chain carries TRBV6-1 and TRBJ2-1; TRBD2 is a possible D gene (5 bases). The CDR3 DNA reads as TGTGCCAGCAGTACTGGACTGGCGCAGTTCTTC. Encoded protein: CASSTGLAQFF.